This is a list of T cell receptor beta chains from one sample in a study of blood T cells in healthy people across ages. TCRdb fed the 5' RACE reads into MiXCR, producing one record per CDR3 protein. The table shows around 800,000 distinct CDR3 sequences, with roughly 50% occurring only once. Sequencing was done on a sample of blood. Receptors originate from a man of 80 years or more in good health. Both conserved end residues are trimmed from each CDR3. A D gene is named only where the DNA matches it firmly. A row's size may be missing; if present it is once, few, many or a size class.

>TRBD1|NA|TRBV6-5|TRBJ2-7
ANRKGQVFYEQY
>TRBD1|NA|TRBV27|TRBJ2-7
ASSLRDRATYEQY
>NA|NA|TRBV15|TRBJ1-1
ATSRPPGRAGADTEAF
>NA|NA|TRBV3-1|TRBJ2-1
ASSRPGASYNEQF
>NA|NA|TRBV5-1|TRBJ1-2
ASSLDRVDYT
>TRBD2|NA|TRBV6-5|TRBJ2-7
ASSDSGNTYEQY
>NA|NA|TRBV6-5|TRBJ2-1
ASSWWGRSGGSYNEQF
>TRBD1|NA|TRBV5-1|TRBJ1-2
ASSLLGTGGPGYT
>NA|NA|TRBV21-1|TRBJ2-2
GREANGELF
>NA|NA|TRBV7-2|TRBJ1-2
ASSLGAGTLYGYT
>TRBD1|few|TRBV20-1|TRBJ2-6
SARETGTGTNVLT
>TRBD2|NA|TRBV20-1|TRBJ2-1
SAEALSGRAFYNEQF
>TRBD2|NA|TRBV5-1|TRBJ2-3
ASSFGGSGATDTQY